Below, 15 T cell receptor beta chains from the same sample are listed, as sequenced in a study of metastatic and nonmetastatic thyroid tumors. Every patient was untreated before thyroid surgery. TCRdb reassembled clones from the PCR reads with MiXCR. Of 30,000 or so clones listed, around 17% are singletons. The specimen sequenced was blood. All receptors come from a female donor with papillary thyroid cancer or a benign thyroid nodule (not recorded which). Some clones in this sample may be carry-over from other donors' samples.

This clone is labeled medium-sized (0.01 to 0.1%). In DNA, the CDR3 is TGTGCCAGCACTATTAGGGGGTGGGGCGACGAGCAGTACTTC. Encoded protein: CASTIRGWGDEQYF. V and J are TRBV12-3 or TRBV12-4 and TRBJ2-7; a weak D match, TRBD1 (6 bases). This CDR3 has 14 residues. V dropped 7 bases and J dropped 5 bases, with 18 bases sitting between them.

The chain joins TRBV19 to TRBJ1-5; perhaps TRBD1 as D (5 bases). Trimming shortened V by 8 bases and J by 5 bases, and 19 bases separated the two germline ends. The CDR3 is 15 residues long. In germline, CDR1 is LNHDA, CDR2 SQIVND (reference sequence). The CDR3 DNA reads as TGTGCCAGTGGTCCCACCGAGAGGGACCATCAGCCCCAGCATTTT. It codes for CASGPTERDHQPQHF.

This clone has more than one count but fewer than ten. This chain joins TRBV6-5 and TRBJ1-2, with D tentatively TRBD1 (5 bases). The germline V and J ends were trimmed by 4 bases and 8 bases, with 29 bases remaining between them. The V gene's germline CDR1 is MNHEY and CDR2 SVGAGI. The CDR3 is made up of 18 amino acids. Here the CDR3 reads CASSLRLSLVTARWGYTF. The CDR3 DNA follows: TGTGCCAGCAGTTTAAGGCTCTCTTTAGTGACAGCTCGATGGGGCTACACCTTC.

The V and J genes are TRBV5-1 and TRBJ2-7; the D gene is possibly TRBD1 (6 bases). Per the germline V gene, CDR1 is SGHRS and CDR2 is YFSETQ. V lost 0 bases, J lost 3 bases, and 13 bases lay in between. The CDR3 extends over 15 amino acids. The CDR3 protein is CASSLEGRGFYEQYF. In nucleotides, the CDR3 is TGCGCCAGCAGCTTGGAGGGCAGGGGCTTCTACGAGCAGTACTTC.

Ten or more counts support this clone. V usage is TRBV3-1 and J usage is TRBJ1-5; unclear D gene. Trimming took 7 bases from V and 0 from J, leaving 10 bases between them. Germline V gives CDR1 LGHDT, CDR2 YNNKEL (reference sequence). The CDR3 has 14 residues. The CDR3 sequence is CASNNHGSNQPQHF. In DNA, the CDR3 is TGTGCCAGCAATAACCACGGTAGCAATCAGCCCCAGCATTTT.

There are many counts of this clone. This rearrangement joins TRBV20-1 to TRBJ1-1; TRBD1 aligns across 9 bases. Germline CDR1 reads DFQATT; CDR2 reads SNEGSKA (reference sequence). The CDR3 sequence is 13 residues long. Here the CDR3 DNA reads TGCAGCTGGGAGGGGACAGGGACCACTGAAGCTTTCTTT. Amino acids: CSWEGTGTTEAFF.

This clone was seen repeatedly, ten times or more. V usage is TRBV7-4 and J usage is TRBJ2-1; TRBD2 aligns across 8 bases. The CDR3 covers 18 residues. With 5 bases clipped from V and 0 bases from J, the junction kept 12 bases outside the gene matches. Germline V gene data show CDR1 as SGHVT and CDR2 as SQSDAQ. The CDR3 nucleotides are TGTGCCAGCAGCCCCGGGGGTAGCGGGGTTAGCTCCTACAATGAGCAGTTCTTC. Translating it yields CASSPGGSGVSSYNEQFF.

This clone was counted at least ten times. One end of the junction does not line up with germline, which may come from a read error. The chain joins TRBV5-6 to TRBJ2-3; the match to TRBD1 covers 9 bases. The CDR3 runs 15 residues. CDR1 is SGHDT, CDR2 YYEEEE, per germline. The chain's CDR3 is CASNLDRGLTDTQYF. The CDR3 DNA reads TGTGCCAGCAACTTGGACAGGGGCCTCACAGATACGCAGTATTTT.

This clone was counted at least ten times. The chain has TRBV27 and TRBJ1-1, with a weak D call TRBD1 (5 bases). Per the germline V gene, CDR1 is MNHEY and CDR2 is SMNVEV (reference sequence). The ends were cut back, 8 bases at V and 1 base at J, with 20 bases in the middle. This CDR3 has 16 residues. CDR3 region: CASGDPGTLANTEAFF. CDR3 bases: TGTGCCAGCGGTGACCCCGGGACCCTGGCGAACACTGAAGCTTTCTTT.

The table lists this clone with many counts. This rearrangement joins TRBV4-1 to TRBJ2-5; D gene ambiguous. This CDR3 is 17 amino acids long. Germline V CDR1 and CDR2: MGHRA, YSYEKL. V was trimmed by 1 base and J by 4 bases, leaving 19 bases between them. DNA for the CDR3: TGCGCCAGCAGCCAAGGTGGTGCAACTCTCTGGGGAGAGACCCAGTACTTC. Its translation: CASSQGGATLWGETQYF.

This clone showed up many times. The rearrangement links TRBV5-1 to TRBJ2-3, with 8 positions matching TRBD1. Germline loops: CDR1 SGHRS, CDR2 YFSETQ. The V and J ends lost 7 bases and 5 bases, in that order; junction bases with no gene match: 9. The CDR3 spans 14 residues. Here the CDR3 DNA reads TGCGCCAGCCGTACCAGGGGGCTCGGAGATACGCAGTATTTT. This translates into CASRTRGLGDTQYF.

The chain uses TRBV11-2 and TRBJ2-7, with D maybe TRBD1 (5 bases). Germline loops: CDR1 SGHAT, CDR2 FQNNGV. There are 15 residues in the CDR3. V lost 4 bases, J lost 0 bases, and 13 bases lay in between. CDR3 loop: CASSSQTADSYEQYF. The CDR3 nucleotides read TGTGCCAGCAGCTCCCAGACAGCAGACTCCTACGAGCAGTACTTC.

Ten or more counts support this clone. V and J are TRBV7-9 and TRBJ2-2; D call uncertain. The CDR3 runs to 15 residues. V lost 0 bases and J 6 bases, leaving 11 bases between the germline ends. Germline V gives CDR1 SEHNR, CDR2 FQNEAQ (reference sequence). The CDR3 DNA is TGTGCCAGCAGCTTAGCGGGTAGTCGGTCCGGGGAGCTGTTTTTT. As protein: CASSLAGSRSGELFF.

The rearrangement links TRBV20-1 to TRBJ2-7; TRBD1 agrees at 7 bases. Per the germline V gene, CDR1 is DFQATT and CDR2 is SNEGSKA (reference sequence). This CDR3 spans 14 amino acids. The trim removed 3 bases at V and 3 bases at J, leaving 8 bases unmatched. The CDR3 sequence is CSASLGTDLYEQYF. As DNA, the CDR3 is TGCAGTGCTAGCCTTGGGACAGACCTCTACGAGCAGTACTTC.

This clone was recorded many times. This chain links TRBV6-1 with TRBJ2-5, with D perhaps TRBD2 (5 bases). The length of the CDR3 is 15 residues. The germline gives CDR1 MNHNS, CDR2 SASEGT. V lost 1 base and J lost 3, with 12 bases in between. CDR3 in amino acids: CASSEGLSTKETQYF. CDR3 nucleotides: TGTGCCAGCAGTGAAGGACTAAGCACGAAAGAGACCCAGTACTTC.